The rows below give T cell receptor beta chains drawn from one sample of a study of monozygotic twins with inflammatory bowel disease. TCRdb re-called the 5' RACE reads and shows each CDR3 protein once, DNA omitted. The table lists approximately 400,000 distinct CDR3 sequences. Sequenced: blood. These receptors all come from a human donor with ulcerative colitis or Crohn's disease, or a healthy co-twin of an affected twin (not recorded which). Both conserved end residues are part of each CDR3.

V gene	J gene	CDR3 protein
TRBV5-1	TRBJ2-6	CASRSQGSSGANVLTF
TRBV30	TRBJ1-1	CAFSFLSEAFF
TRBV2	TRBJ2-7	CATIRDRGQEQYF
TRBV5-1	TRBJ2-4	CASSLPETSLNIQYF
TRBV7-6	TRBJ2-2	CASTKQDGGLSGGELFF
TRBV5-1	TRBJ2-3	CASSSPTSGETDTQYF
TRBV12-3/TRBV12-4	TRBJ2-5	CASRLGTSGGRETQYF
TRBV20-1	TRBJ2-1	CSATASVGEQFF
TRBV3-1	TRBJ1-3	CASGDISGNTIYF
TRBV11-2	TRBJ2-3	CASSRTGFYGDTQYF
TRBV6-5	TRBJ2-1	CASSPERGNEQFF
TRBV18	TRBJ2-1	CASSQGTGGLNEQFF
TRBV7-9	TRBJ2-7	CASSSEGWNYEQYF
TRBV20-1	TRBJ2-7	CSAKRQGPYEQYF
TRBV3-1	TRBJ2-7	CASSSRRGNSYEQYF
TRBV29-1	TRBJ2-1	CSVNSYNEQFF
TRBV5-1	TRBJ2-1	CASSLVPGKDEQFF
TRBV29-1	TRBJ1-3	CSGRSGNTIYF
TRBV12-3/TRBV12-4	TRBJ1-2	CASRDSNYGYTF
TRBV30	TRBJ2-3	CASQRGSTDTQYF
TRBV20-1	TRBJ1-5	CSARKGWDQPQHF
TRBV12-3/TRBV12-4	TRBJ1-1	CASSLILSEAFF
TRBV2	TRBJ2-7	CASSAGTGVFEQYF
TRBV7-8	TRBJ2-7	CASSLAYGTESYEQYF
TRBV5-1	TRBJ2-2	CASRLTIYTGELFF
TRBV11-1	TRBJ2-1	CASSYIGSLAGALPYNEQFF
TRBV6-1	TRBJ2-5	CASRGSDEETQYF
TRBV4-2	TRBJ1-5	CASSQDLWGNQPQHF
TRBV6-6	TRBJ1-2	CASSQQGLKDGYTF